This T cell receptor (beta chain) appears in the sequencing data of a study of OX40 agonist ivuxolimab in advanced cancers. Study as a whole: An agonistic human IgG2 monoclonal antibody against OX40 (CD134) was given. Patients were infused with ivuxolimab every 2 weeks at 0.01 to 10 mg/kg.

Profiled with immunoSEQ multiplex PCR; TCRdb holds only in-frame clones, not every one. The sample carries tens of thousands of clones, roughly 87% recorded once. Study-level findings and limits: Within 6 weeks, CD4+ and CD8+ blood T cells expanded clonally at 0.1 to 3.0 mg/kg. Expanded clones were, on average, more numerous among CD8+ T cells than CD4+.

About this clone itself: What it binds is unknown.

This CDR3 region has 14 residues. The V gene lost 4 bases and the J gene lost 6 bases, with 13 bases spanning the gap. Looked up from germline, CDR1 is SGHVS and CDR2 is FQNEAQ. The sequence derives from an adult with an advanced solid tumor such as melanoma, head and neck, liver or kidney cancer. The chain joins TRBV7-8 to TRBJ2-1; D may be TRBD2 (5 bases). Here the sequenced sample was CD4+ or CD8+ T cells sorted from blood, taken in a trial of the OX40 agonist ivuxolimab. CDR3 coding DNA: TGTGCCAGCAGCTCCGGACCACTAGGCAATGAGCAGTTCTTC. Amino acid sequence: CASSSGPLGNEQFF.